Shown below are 22 T cell receptor beta chains from a single sample sequenced in a study of T cells in Graves' hyperthyroidism and ophthalmopathy. The TCR beta CDR3 regions underwent amplification using RNA transcripts as the source. HTBI primers were employed in a first-round RT-PCR of the TCR CDR3. TCRdb redid the calling of the multiplex PCR reads with MiXCR, one entry per CDR3 protein. Counted here are about 590,000 distinct CDR3 sequences, approximately 15% occurring once; the ten biggest clones make up about 7%. Sequencing was done on a sample of blood. All receptors derive from a young woman with Graves' hyperthyroidism.

The gene calls are TRBV19 and TRBJ1-1; D uncertain. This CDR3 comprises 11 residues. From germline, CDR1 is LNHDA and CDR2 SQIVND (reference sequence). Trimming pared 10 bases from V and 5 bases from J, leaving 11 bases between. The CDR3 protein is CATAIATEAFF. In DNA, the CDR3 is TGTGCCACCGCTATAGCTACTGAAGCTTTCTTT.

This clonotype was recorded at least ten times. V usage is TRBV2 and J usage is TRBJ2-3; 10 bases are shared with TRBD2. V lost 4 bases and J lost 0; bases outside the gene matches: 7. The germline CDR1 and CDR2 sequences are SNHLY and FYNNEI. The CDR3 runs to 17 residues. The CDR3 sequence: CASSAPLAGTSTDTQYF. The DNA of the CDR3 is TGTGCCAGCAGTGCTCCACTAGCGGGAACCAGCACAGATACGCAGTATTTT.

This clonotype was recorded many times. The V and J genes are TRBV30 and TRBJ1-1; no clear D gene. CDR1 GTSNPN and CDR2 SVGIG come from the germline V gene (reference sequence). The CDR3 consists of 12 residues. V dropped 1 base and J dropped 6 bases, with 9 bases sitting between them. This CDR3 is CAWSARVPEAFF. The CDR3 DNA follows: TGTGCCTGGAGTGCCCGGGTTCCTGAAGCTTTCTTT.

The table lists this clonotype with a few counts. Since a much larger clone is just one base distant, this may be a read error. The chain uses TRBV3-2 and TRBJ1-4. TRBV3-2 is deemed a pseudogene. The CDR3 consists of 15 residues. CDR3 sequence reads: CASSPVSGTNEKLFF. Here the CDR3 DNA reads TGTGCCAGCAGCCCAGTCAGCGGAACTAATGAAAAACTGTTTTTT.

Worth noting for this clonotype: A much larger clone differs by one base, so this may be a read error. The CDR3 does not close with the conserved phenylalanine or tryptophan, likely indicating a read error. The chain is built from TRBV11-2 and TRBJ2-1, with TRBD2 as a possible D gene (5 bases). Germline CDR1 is SGHAT and CDR2 is FQNNGV. The ends were cut back, 4 bases at V and 6 bases at J, with 13 bases in the middle. This CDR3 has 14 residues. The CDR3 DNA is TGTGCCAGCAGCTCGGGTTTCGCGGGCAATGAGCAGTTCTCC. This codes for CASSSGFAGNEQFS.

The J gene is TRBJ2-2, the V gene TRBV7-3; D perhaps matches TRBD1 (6 bases). V was pared by 4 bases and J by 6 bases, with 12 bases between. CDR3 size: 14 residues. Germline loops: CDR1 SGHTA, CDR2 FQGTGA. The CDR3 loop reads CASSSQGRSGELFF. Written as DNA, the CDR3 is TGTGCCAGCAGCTCCCAGGGGCGGTCCGGGGAGCTGTTTTTT.

This chain connects TRBV20-1 to TRBJ2-5, with unresolved D. The CDR3 runs 11 residues. The V end was cut by 4 bases, the J end by 13 bases, with 16 bases between. CDR1 and CDR2 from the germline V gene are DFQATT and SNEGSKA (reference sequence). The DNA of the CDR3 is TGCAGTGCTAAAAACAGATGGATAAGGTACTTC. It yields the protein CSAKNRWIRYF.

A few counts support this clonotype. The chain recombines TRBV27 with TRBJ2-1, with 7 bases lining up with TRBD2. After removal of 7 bases from V and 8 bases from J, the junction contained 8 bases not matched to a gene. The CDR3 spans 13 residues. Germline loops: CDR1 MNHEY, CDR2 SMNVEV (reference sequence). The CDR3 DNA reads TGTGCCAGCACTCTGCGGGGAGGGTATGAGCAGTTCTTC. Encoded protein: CASTLRGGYEQFF.

V usage is TRBV6-2 or TRBV6-3 and J usage is TRBJ2-4, with 9 bases identical to TRBD1. The germline gives CDR1 MNHEY, CDR2 SVGEGT. V shed 7 bases, J shed 0 bases, and the junction held 13 bases outside the gene matches. There are 18 residues in the CDR3. The CDR3 DNA sequence: TGTGCCAGCACCTCCGGATGGGGACAGGGCTTAGCCAAAAACATTCAGTACTTC. It translates to CASTSGWGQGLAKNIQYF.

A remark on this clonotype: Lacking the conserved final phenylalanine or tryptophan, this CDR3 likely reflects a read error. This chain uses TRBV12-3 or TRBV12-4 with TRBJ1-1; D call uncertain. The CDR3 is 12 residues long. CDR3 nucleotides: TGTGCCGGCAGTTTAGGACTAGGGGAAGCTTTCCTT. It encodes CAGSLGLGEAFL.

In this sample, this clonotype turned up a few times. V gene TRBV20-1 combines with J gene TRBJ1-1; D uncertain. The germline gives CDR1 DFQATT, CDR2 SNEGSKA (reference sequence). V gave up 1 base and J gave up 0 bases, with 9 bases separating them. The CDR3 sequence is 14 residues long. Written as DNA, the CDR3 is TGCAGTGCTAGAGGGCCGGCTTTGAACACTGAAGCTTTCTTT. It codes for CSARGPALNTEAFF.

There are a few counts of this clonotype. The J gene is TRBJ2-2, the V gene TRBV10-1; the D is unclear. Germline CDR1 WNHNN, CDR2 SYGVQD (reference sequence). The V and J ends lost 5 bases and 0 bases respectively, with 7 bases between them. The CDR3 runs to 14 residues. CDR3 sequence (DNA): TGCGCCAGCAGTTCCCATTCGAACACCGGGGAGCTGTTTTTT. Encoded protein: CASSSHSNTGELFF.

This clonotype was counted many times. This chain connects TRBV12-5 to TRBJ2-1; D gene ambiguous. Per the germline V gene, CDR1 is LGHNT and CDR2 is FRNRAP. V was shortened by 3 bases and J by 5 bases, with 11 bases between the two germline ends. This CDR3 contains 14 residues. In DNA form, the CDR3 reads TGTGCTAGTGGTTTTGGGTACCCCAACAATGAGCAGTTCTTC. This translates into CASGFGYPNNEQFF.

This clonotype was observed a few times. The J gene is TRBJ1-4, the V gene TRBV4-1; tentatively, D is TRBD1 (5 bases). V lost 0 bases and J lost 7, with 12 bases in between. The CDR3 spans 15 residues. From germline, CDR1 is MGHRA and CDR2 YSYEKL. CDR3 DNA sequence: TGCGCCAGCAGCCAAGATATGCAGGGTAGTGAAAAACTGTTTTTT. It translates to CASSQDMQGSEKLFF.

The sample holds many counts of this clonotype. The rearrangement uses TRBV3-1 and TRBJ2-2; D is perhaps TRBD2 (6 bases). The CDR3 is 15 residues long. The germline gives CDR1 LGHDT, CDR2 YNNKEL (reference sequence). The V end lost 1 base, the J end lost 5 bases, and 11 bases lay between the germline ends. CDR3 DNA sequence: TGTGCCAGCAGCCAAGCACTAGCAAGGACCGGGGAGCTGTTTTTT. As protein: CASSQALARTGELFF.

CDR3 DNA: TGTGCCAGTTTTGACCAGCAGTGGGGCACCGGGGAGCTGTTTTTT. Protein sequence: CASFDQQWGTGELFF. The chain couples TRBV7-9 to TRBJ2-2; no clear D gene. Trimming removed 9 bases at V and 4 bases at J, with 18 bases between. There are 15 residues in the CDR3. CDR1 SEHNR and CDR2 FQNEAQ come from the germline V gene (reference sequence).

The chain employs TRBV6-2 or TRBV6-3 and TRBJ2-1; D gene unclear. Between the trimmed V and J ends, which lost 6 bases and 10 bases, there was a span of 10 bases. This CDR3 has 11 residues. Germline V gene sequence: CDR1 MNHEY, CDR2 SVGEGT. The CDR3 DNA reads TGTGCCAGCAGCCGGGCTCGAGAGCAGTTCTTC. This sequence encodes CASSRAREQFF.

This clonotype was detected many times. The V call is TRBV15, the J call TRBJ1-5; a possible D gene is TRBD1 (6 bases). CDR3 length: 15 residues. The germline V gene has CDR1 LNHNV and CDR2 YYDKDF (reference sequence). V was cut by 6 bases and J by 3 bases, with 15 bases left in between. The CDR3 sequence: CATRDRGGANQPQHF. The CDR3 nucleotides are TGTGCCACCAGAGATAGGGGGGGTGCCAATCAGCCCCAGCATTTT.

The V gene is TRBV7-8, the J gene TRBJ2-7, with TRBD2 as a possible D gene (6 bases). The ends were cut back, 7 bases at V and 2 bases at J, with 18 bases in the middle. The CDR3 contains 15 residues. Per germline, CDR1 SGHVS and CDR2 FQNEAQ. The CDR3 spells CASTAGHWSTYEQYF. DNA of the CDR3: TGTGCCAGCACCGCGGGGCATTGGAGTACCTACGAGCAGTACTTC.

This clonotype was detected many times. J is TRBJ1-1 and V is TRBV10-3; D gene uncertain. The CDR3 spans 13 residues. CDR1 and CDR2 from the germline V gene are ENHRY and SYGVKD. V was clipped by 8 bases and J by 1 base, with 11 bases between them. The CDR3 region has the DNA TGTGCCATCGGAGGGCTCCAGAACACTGAAGCTTTCTTT. This encodes CAIGGLQNTEAFF.

This clonotype appeared a few times. The genes are TRBV9 and TRBJ2-1; 7 nucleotides align to TRBD2. CDR1 SGDLS and CDR2 YYNGEE come from the germline V gene. The CDR3 is made up of 15 amino acids. Trimming at V came to 3 bases and at J to 6 bases, leaving 9 bases not matched to a gene. The CDR3 is CASSAGLADTNEQFF. As DNA, the CDR3 is TGTGCCAGCAGCGCGGGGCTAGCGGACACCAATGAGCAGTTCTTC.

This clonotype was observed many times. The J gene is TRBJ2-3, the V gene TRBV9; TRBD1 matches at 9 bases. V trimming: 4 bases; J trimming: 4 bases; junction bases outside the gene matches: 7. This CDR3 has 15 amino acids. CDR1 and CDR2 (germline): SGDLS, YYNGEE. The CDR3 region is CASSPGQGGADTQYF. CDR3 sequence (DNA): TGTGCCAGCAGCCCGGGACAGGGCGGTGCAGATACGCAGTATTTT.